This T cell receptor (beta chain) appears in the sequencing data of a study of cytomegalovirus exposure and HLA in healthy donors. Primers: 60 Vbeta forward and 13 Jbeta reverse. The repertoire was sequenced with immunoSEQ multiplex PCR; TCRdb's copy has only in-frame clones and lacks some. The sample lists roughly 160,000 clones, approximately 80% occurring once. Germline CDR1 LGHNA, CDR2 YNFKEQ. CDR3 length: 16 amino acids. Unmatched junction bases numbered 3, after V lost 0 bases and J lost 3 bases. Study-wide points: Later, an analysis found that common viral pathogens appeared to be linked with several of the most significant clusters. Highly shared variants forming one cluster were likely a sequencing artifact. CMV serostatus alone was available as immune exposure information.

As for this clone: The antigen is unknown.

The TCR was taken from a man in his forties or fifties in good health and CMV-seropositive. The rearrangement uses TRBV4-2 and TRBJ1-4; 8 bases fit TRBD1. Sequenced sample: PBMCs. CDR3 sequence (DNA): TGTGCCAGCAGCCAAGACAGGGGGCGTTCTAATGAAAAACTGTTTTTT. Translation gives CASSQDRGRSNEKLFF.